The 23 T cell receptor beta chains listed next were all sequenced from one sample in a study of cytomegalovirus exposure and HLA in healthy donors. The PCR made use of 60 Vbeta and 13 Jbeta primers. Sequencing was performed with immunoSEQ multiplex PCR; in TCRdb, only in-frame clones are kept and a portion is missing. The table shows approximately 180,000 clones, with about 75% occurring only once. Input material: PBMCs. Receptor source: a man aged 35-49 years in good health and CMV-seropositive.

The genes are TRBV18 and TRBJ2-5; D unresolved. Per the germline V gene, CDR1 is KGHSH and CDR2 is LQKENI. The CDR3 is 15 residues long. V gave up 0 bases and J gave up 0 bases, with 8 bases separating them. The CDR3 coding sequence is TGTGCCAGCTCACCACCGAGCGTGTACCAAGAGACCCAGTACTTC. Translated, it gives CASSPPSVYQETQYF.

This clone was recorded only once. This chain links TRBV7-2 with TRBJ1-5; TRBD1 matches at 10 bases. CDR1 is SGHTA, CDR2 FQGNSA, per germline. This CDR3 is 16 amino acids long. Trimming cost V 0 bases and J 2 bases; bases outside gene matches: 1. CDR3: CASSLAGTGGNQPQHF. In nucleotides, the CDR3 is TGTGCCAGCAGCTTAGCCGGGACAGGGGGCAATCAGCCCCAGCATTTT.

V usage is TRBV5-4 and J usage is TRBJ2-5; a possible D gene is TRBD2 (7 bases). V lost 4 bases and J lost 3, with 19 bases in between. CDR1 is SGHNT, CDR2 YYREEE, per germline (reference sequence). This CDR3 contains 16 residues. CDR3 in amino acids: CASSLSAGAGEETQYF. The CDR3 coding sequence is TGTGCCAGCAGCCTTTCGGCGGGGGCAGGTGAAGAGACCCAGTACTTC.

The CDR3 bases are TGCGCCAGCAGCTTGGACGGGAATGAAAAACTGTTTTTT. Translating it yields CASSLDGNEKLFF. J is TRBJ1-4 and V is TRBV5-1; D is unclear. From germline, CDR1 is SGHRS and CDR2 YFSETQ. Trimming left V 0 bases short and J 5 bases short, with 5 bases between. The CDR3 extends over 13 amino acids. Together with reference TRBV5-1 and TRBJ1-4, the CDR3 gives the full variable domain: KAGVTQTPRYLIKTRGQQVTLSCSPISGHRSVSWYQQTPGQGLQFLFEYFSETQRNKGNFPGRFSGRQFSNSRSEMNVSTLELGDSALYLCASSLDGNEKLFFGSGTQLSVL.

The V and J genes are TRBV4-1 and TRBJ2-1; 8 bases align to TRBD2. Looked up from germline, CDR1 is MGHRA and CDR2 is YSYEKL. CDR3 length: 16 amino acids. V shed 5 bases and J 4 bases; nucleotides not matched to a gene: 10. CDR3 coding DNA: TGCGCCAGCAGCTTGGGCGGCGGGAGGCTTTACAATGAGCAGTTCTTC. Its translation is CASSLGGGRLYNEQFF.

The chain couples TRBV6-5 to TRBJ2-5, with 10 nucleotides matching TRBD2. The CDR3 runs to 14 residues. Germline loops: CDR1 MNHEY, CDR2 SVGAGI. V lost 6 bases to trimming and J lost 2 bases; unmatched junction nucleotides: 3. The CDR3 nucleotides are TGTGCCAGCAGGCCGGGACTAGCGCAAGAGACCCAGTACTTC. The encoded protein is CASRPGLAQETQYF.

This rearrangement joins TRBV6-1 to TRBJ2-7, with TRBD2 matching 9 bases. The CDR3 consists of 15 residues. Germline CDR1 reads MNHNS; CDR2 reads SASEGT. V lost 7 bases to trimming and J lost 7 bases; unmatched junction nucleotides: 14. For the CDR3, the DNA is TGTGCCAGCACGGGGCGGGCTAGCGGGAAGGGTGAGCAGTACTTC. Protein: CASTGRASGKGEQYF.

The CDR3 region is CASSSDRVEQYF. The CDR3 DNA reads as TGCGCCAGCAGCTCGGACAGGGTCGAGCAGTACTTC. The chain carries TRBV5-1 and TRBJ2-7; 8 nucleotides align to TRBD1. There are 12 residues in the CDR3. The junction had 2 bases not matched to a gene; V was cut back by 3 bases and J by 6 bases. CDR1 SGHRS and CDR2 YFSETQ come from the germline V gene.

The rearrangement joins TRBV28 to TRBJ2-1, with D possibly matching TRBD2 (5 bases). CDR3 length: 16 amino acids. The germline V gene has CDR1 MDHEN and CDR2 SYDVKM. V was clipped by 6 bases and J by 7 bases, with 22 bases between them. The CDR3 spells CASSSLRGESRNEQFF. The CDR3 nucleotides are TGTGCCAGCAGCTCTCTTCGGGGAGAGTCGAGGAATGAGCAGTTCTTC.

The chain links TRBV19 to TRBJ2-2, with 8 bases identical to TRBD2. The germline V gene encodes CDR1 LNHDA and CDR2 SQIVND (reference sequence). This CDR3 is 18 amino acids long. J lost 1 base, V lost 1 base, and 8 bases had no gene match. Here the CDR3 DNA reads TGTGCCAGTAGTATAGGGAACGGGAGGGCCAGGAACACCGGGGAGCTGTTTTTT. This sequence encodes CASSIGNGRARNTGELFF.

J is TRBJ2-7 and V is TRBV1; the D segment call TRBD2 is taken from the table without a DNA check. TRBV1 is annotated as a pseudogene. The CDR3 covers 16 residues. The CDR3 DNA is TGCACCAGCAGCCAGGGACTAGCGGGAGACTCCTACGAGCAGTACTTC. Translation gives CTSSQGLAGDSYEQYF.

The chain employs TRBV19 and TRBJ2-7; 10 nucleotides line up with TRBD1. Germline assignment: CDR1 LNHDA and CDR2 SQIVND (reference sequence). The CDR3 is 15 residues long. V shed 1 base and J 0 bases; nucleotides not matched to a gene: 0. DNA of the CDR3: TGTGCCAGTAGTATAGGACAGGGGGCCTCCTACGAGCAGTACTTC. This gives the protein CASSIGQGASYEQYF.

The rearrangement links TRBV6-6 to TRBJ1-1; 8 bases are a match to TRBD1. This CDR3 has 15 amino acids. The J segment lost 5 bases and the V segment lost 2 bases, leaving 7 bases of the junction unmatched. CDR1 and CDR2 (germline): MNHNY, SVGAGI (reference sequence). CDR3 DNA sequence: TGTGCCAGCAGTTACCCTAGGGACAGGCAGACTGAAGCTTTCTTT. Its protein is CASSYPRDRQTEAFF.

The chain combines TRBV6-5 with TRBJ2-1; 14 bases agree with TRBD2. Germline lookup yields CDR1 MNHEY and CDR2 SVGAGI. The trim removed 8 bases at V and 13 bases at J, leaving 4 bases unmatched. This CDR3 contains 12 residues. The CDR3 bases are TGTGCCAGCGGGACTAGCGGGAGAAAACAGTTCTTC. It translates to CASGTSGRKQFF.

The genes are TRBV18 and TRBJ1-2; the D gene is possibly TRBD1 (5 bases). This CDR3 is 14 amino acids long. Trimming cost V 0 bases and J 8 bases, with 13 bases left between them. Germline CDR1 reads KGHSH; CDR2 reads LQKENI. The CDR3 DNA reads TGTGCCAGCTCACCACCCGATAGGGGAGGCGGCTACACCTTC. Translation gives CASSPPDRGGGYTF.

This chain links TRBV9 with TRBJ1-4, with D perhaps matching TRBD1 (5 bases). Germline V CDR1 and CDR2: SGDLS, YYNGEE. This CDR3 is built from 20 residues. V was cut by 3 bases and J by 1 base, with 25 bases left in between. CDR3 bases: TGTGCCAGCAGCGCCTGGGGCGGGGAAGCAGTAGGAGGAACTAATGAAAAACTGTTTTTT. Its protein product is CASSAWGGEAVGGTNEKLFF.

CDR3 sequence (DNA): TGCGCCAGCAGTGAAACTTCGGACAGGGGGCGATACGAGCAGTACTTC. Translation gives CASSETSDRGRYEQYF. The rearrangement links TRBV10-1 to TRBJ2-7; 11 positions agree with TRBD1. Germline-derived CDR1 and CDR2 are WNHNN and SYGVQD (reference sequence). The J segment lost 4 bases and the V segment lost 3 bases, leaving 8 bases of the junction unmatched. The CDR3 spans 16 residues.

The CDR3 loop is CASSSVDEQFF. The CDR3 DNA sequence: TGCGCCAGCAGCTCGGTGGATGAGCAGTTCTTC. The V gene is TRBV5-1, the J gene TRBJ2-1, with D hard to call. Trimming left V 3 bases short and J 8 bases short, with 6 bases between. The CDR3 contains 11 residues. CDR1 and CDR2 (germline): SGHRS, YFSETQ.

Here the CDR3 reads CASRSPSGRRTDTQYF. The CDR3, as DNA: TGTGCCAGCAGGTCTCCTAGCGGGAGAAGAACAGATACGCAGTATTTT. The chain employs TRBV7-8 and TRBJ2-3, with 10 bases lining up with TRBD2. V dropped 6 bases and J dropped 3; count of bases not matched to a gene: 9. This CDR3 contains 16 residues. Germline CDR1 and CDR2: SGHVS and FQNEAQ.

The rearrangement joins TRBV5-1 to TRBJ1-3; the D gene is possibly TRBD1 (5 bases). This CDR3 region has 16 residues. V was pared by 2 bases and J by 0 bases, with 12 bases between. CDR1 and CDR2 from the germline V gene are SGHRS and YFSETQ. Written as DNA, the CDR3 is TGCGCCAGCAGCTTAGGTTGGGGCAGCTCTGGAAACACCATATATTTT. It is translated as CASSLGWGSSGNTIYF.

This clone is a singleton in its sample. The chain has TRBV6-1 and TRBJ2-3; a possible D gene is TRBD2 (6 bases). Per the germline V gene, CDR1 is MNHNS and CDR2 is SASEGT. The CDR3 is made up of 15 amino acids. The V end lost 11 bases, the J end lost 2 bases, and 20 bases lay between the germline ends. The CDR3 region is CAGSNQGLYTDTQYF. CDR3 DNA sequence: TGTGCCGGTTCGAATCAGGGACTTTACACAGATACGCAGTATTTT.

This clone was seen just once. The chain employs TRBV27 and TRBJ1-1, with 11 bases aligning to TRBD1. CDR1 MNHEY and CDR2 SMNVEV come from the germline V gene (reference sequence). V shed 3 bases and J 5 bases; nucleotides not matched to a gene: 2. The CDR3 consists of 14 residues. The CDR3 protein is CASSFGTGGTEAFF. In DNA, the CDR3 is TGTGCCAGCAGTTTTGGGACAGGGGGGACTGAAGCTTTCTTT.

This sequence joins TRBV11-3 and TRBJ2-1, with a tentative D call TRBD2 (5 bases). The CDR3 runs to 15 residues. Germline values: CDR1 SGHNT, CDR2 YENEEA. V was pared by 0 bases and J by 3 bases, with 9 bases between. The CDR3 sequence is CASSLDYGDYNEQFF. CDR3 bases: TGTGCCAGCAGCTTAGATTACGGGGACTACAATGAGCAGTTCTTC. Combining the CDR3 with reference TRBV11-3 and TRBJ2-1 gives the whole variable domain EAGVVQSPRYKIIEKKQPVAFWCNPISGHNTLYWYLQNLGQGPELLIRYENEEAVDDSQLPKDRFSAERLKGVDSTLKIQPAELGDSAVYLCASSLDYGDYNEQFFGPGTRLTVL.